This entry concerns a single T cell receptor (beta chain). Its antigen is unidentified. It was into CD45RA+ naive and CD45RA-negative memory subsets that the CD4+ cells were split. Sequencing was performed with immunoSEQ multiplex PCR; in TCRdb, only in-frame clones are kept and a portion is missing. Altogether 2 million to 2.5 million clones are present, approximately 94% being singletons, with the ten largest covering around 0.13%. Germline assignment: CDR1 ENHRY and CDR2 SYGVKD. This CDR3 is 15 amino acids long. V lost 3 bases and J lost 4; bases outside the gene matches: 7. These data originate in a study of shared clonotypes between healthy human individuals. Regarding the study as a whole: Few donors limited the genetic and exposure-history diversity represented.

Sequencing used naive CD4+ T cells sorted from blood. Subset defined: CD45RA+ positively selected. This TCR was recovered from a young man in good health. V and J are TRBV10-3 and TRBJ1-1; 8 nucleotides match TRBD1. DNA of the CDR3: TGTGCCATCAGTGAAGACCGACAGGGGACCACTGAAGCTTTCTTT. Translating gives CAISEDRQGTTEAFF.